This T cell receptor (beta chain) originates from a study of cytomegalovirus exposure and HLA in healthy donors (dated by TCRdb to the late 2010s). Describing the broader study: An earlier analysis of approximately 550 of the donors reported roughly 270 Gb of sequence data and 100 million to 130 million unique TCR beta sequences from about 180 million T cells. An early release that covered 640 HLA-typed donors contained about 300 gigabases of sequencing data and around 80 million unique TCR sequences. Of the approximately 400 genotyped donors, roughly 80% fell in the genetic ancestry cluster associated with self-reported Caucasian donors. The study aimed to test whether signatures of past pathogen exposure could be identified by cataloging public T cell receptors. The study used immunosequencing to profile the T cell repertoires of approximately 650 subjects and linked those repertoires to cytomegalovirus serostatus. A separate validation cohort of roughly 130 different subjects was used in addition to the 666-subject first cohort. To predict cytomegalovirus infection status, the study combined high-throughput TCR immunosequencing, statistical association of individual TCRs with disease status, and machine learning. A later analysis re-analyzed previously published TCR beta repertoires from approximately 670 donors and added high-resolution HLA genotyping to study TCR occurrence patterns. The later analysis used no new phenotypic data to find candidate immune exposures, relying instead on TCR beta sequences and their occurrence across donors. An earlier analysis of 587 of the donors used high-throughput TCR beta sequencing to judge whether each TCR beta V gene segment behaved as functional or pseudogenic. Donor age, sex, ethnicity and CMV serostatus were compiled together with the repertoire data. A later genetic analysis took genome-wide SNP genotypes for 398 of the 666 donors and used that subset as a discovery cohort. Every discovery cohort repertoire had been produced on one sequencing platform. HLA typing covered class I and class II loci at four-digit resolution. Typing coverage varied by locus: roughly 620-630 donors for A, B, C, DRB1 and DQB1; around 560 for DQA1; about 570 for DPA1; 450 to 480 for DPB1. Four or five DR-DQ haplotypes were handled as single units for association and clustering because linkage in the cohort was strong. Among 350 to 400 genotyped donors of the cohort, an average of roughly 240,000 unique TCR beta nucleotide sequences were sequenced per donor, around a sixth of them non-productive.

What the work shows at the level of the full study, not this receptor alone: In a later analysis, most CMV-associated TCR beta chains were found to appear HLA-restricted, with HLA associations seemingly driven largely by CMV exposure. When HLA alleles, especially DR and DQ, strongly co-occurred, attributing TCR associations to individual alleles was difficult. The sequencing pipeline was judged likely to have produced a cluster of highly shared sequence variants as a technical artifact. In vitro tests confirmed that a few of the cytomegalovirus-associated TCR beta chains recognize cytomegalovirus antigens. In an earlier analysis of about 600 of the donors, most TCR beta V segments appeared in productive rearrangements about 87% or about 30% of the time, broadly matching IMGT annotations. The 87-base-pair reads could not distinguish some IMGT-functional V segments, including TRBV6-2 and TRBV6-3, so those segments were excluded. Because HLA typing was missing for some donors at each locus, association tests included only the typed subset. Across donors, most TCR sequences were observed very rarely, whereas some public TCRs were present in many individuals. In a later genetic analysis, a missense DCLRE1C variant was associated with V-gene and J-gene trimming of TCR beta chains, and the association was replicated in an independent cohort. Cytomegalovirus status was reported to be diagnosed by the classifier with high specificity and sensitivity in both the original and validation cohorts. Several of the top co-occurrence clusters appeared to be linked to parvovirus B19, influenza, CMV and Epstein-Barr virus, according to a later analysis. Linkage disequilibrium might explain the correlated functional status among segregating V segments, but an unknown experimental factor could not be ruled out. In a later analysis, HLA-associated TCR beta chains showed more clonal expansion and lower generation probabilities than non-associated chains that were equally common. The authors suggested that the approach could potentially be extended to other disease states and immunological phenotypes. The presence/absence analyses assumed that sequencing depth was roughly uniform across donors, and that assumption may not be true. A later analysis found that TCR association rates varied across HLA loci, with DRB1 alleles showing the most associated TCRs and HLA-C alleles the fewest. The cohort was sequenced for TCR beta chains only, and without alpha or paired-chain data the features that could be detected were limited. A later analysis associated 15,000 to 20,000 TCR beta sequences with specific HLA alleles at a false discovery rate of 0.05. The only immune exposure information available for the cohort was CMV serostatus. A later genetic analysis reported fewer N-insertions in productive TCRs among donors in an Asian-associated ancestry cluster than the roughly 620-donor mean. Because counts were too low, approximately 18 rarely observed V segments, including chromosome 9 orphons, were excluded from the earlier analysis of under 650 of the donors. A further reported finding was that TCR beta sequences accurately predicted the HLA-A and HLA-B alleles for most subjects in the first cohort. The study gave a list of some 150 TCR beta chains associated with cytomegalovirus.

The cohort consisted of hundreds of healthy bone marrow donors. All cohort members were sampled while nominally healthy, although unrecorded immune exposures were likely present. The donor tested CMV seronegative and was one of the 352 seronegative cohort members. A peripheral blood sample was provided by each donor, and peripheral blood mononuclear cells were used for TCR beta sequencing. Genomic DNA was extracted from the blood cell samples with the Qiagen DNeasy Blood Extraction Kit. To prepare the library, the immunoSEQ multiplex PCR assay was applied. A mixture of 60 forward primers for TCR Vbeta segments and 13 reverse primers for TCR Jbeta segments was used in the multiplex PCR. A multiplex PCR assay on genomic DNA amplified the CDR3 region of rearranged TCR beta genes. Amplified TCR beta libraries were sequenced as 87-base-pair reads on the Illumina HiSeq System. The original methods were these. Across the 670 or so repertoires, a later analysis counted around 80 million unique TCR beta chains, 9.5 million to 13 million of which were shared by at least two donors. A nearest-neighbor algorithm error-corrected the raw reads and collapsed the reads into unique sequences, merging closely related sequences to remove PCR and sequencing errors. To assign V, D and J gene segments, CDR3 sequences were aligned to IMGT reference sequences. For a sequence to be retained, a match of at least six nucleotides to both a V gene segment and a J gene segment was required. A rearrangement was called productive if the CDR3 had no stop codons and remained in frame with V and J, and every other rearrangement was called non-productive. Following IMGT convention, CDR3 was defined as the stretch from the second conserved V-encoded cysteine up to the conserved J-encoded phenylalanine. In an earlier analysis of 550 to 650 of the donors, sequences lacking an unambiguous match to a single V gene segment were excluded. An earlier analysis of 550 to 650 of the donors classified V segments as functional when productive rearrangements were above 56.7% and as segregating when the standard deviation between donors was above 5%. To diagnose cytomegalovirus status from the catalog of TCR beta chain sequences, a statistical classification framework was built. A later analysis assigned V and J genes by comparing TCR nucleotide sequences with IMGT/GENE-DB human TR gene sequences. The TCRdist pipeline was used in a later analysis to assign CDR3 sequences and most-parsimonious VDJ recombination scenarios. In a later analysis, each TCR beta chain was defined by its CDR3 amino acid sequence together with its V-gene family, and reads lacking a unique V-gene family were excluded. In a later analysis, several hundred highly shared, low-generation-probability nucleotide sequences were removed to address suspected cross-contamination and a sequencing artifact. For each public chain, a later analysis derived a clonal expansion index from normalized ranks of inferred template counts within each repertoire. A later analysis computed generation probabilities with a VDJ recombination model fitted to out-of-frame rearrangements, and checked the results against IGoR. In a later analysis, TCR-TCR, TCR-HLA and TCR-CMV co-occurrence was scored with hypergeometric tests, and a repertoire-size bias correction was applied to TCR pairs. In a later analysis, false discovery rates were estimated by permuting HLA or CMV assignments 20 times. A later analysis grouped co-occurring TCRs with DBSCAN, adding TCRdist sequence similarity when clustering within HLA-allele-positive subsets. Repertoires with fewer than 30,000 or more than 120,000 public chains were left out of co-occurrence clustering, as were about five repertoires with anomalous nucleotide sharing. TCRdb mirrors the immuneACCESS table, restricted to in-frame sequences. Some clones are absent from its copies; in checked studies, under half trace to an unresolved V gene, and the reason for the others is unknown. V, J and clone size reflect that table, while D and trimming were determined from the DNA. The table kept for this sample lists 60,000 to 65,000 clones. The ten largest clones take up approximately 4% of the sample.

Points on this clone: Its specific antigen is unknown.

The germline ends are 12 bases apart after V is trimmed by 5 bases and J by 0 bases. The CDR3 spans 15 residues, from the cysteine through the phenylalanine. The only DNA kept is the CDR3, 45 bases in frame from the first base. CDR1 SGHTA and CDR2 FQGTGA were looked up in the germline V gene. The sequence is built from TRBV7-3 and TRBJ2-3, with a tentative D gene TRBD2 over 7 matching bases. Sequencing was done on a sample of PBMCs. The TCR sequence derives from a woman between 18 and 29 years old in good health and CMV-seronegative. The base sequence is TGTGCCAGCAGCGTACAGGGAGGGAGCACAGATACGCAGTATTTT. This yields the protein CASSVQGGSTDTQYF. The reference TRBV7-3 and TRBJ2-3 proteins fill in what lies around the CDR3, so the full variable domain reads GAGVSQTPSNKVTEKGKYVELRCDPISGHTALYWYRQSLGQGPEFLIYFQGTGAADDSGLPNDRFFAVRPEGSVSTLKIQRTERGDSAVYLCASSVQGGSTDTQYFGPGTRLTVL.